This TCR beta chain was profiled in a study of human T cells and chemical hapten exposure. This sample's time point: patch test 1, 2 weeks after DPC sensitization. Treatment given: therapeutic diphenylcyclopropenone sensitization with weekly scalp DPC. The CDR3 spans 13 residues. The germline gives CDR1 LGHDT, CDR2 YNNKEL (reference sequence). V dropped 1 base and J dropped 5 bases, with 5 bases sitting between them. In the source study's methods: Across samples, TCR counts had a median of about 100,000 and ranged from 23,224 to 690,600. Each CDR3 protein is one row after TCRdb ran MiXCR on the RACE reads. TCRdb's processing, not the study's, gives the V and J calls here. The repertoire holds under 450,000 distinct CDR3 sequences, with around 5% as singletons. This clonotype was observed many times. Its antigen is not identified. Findings and limits, study-wide: No alteration of TCRs above 1 in 1000 frequency was seen with DPC sensitization. Expanded TCRs created a significantly greater count of big CDR3 similarity clusters than controls did. More PT1 expanded TCRs went with higher patch test scores.

This clonotype originated in a woman in her 50s with alopecia areata. Some clones in this sample may be carry-over from other donors' samples. This rearrangement joins TRBV3-1 to TRBJ2-2; no firm D call. The sample in question was whole blood, obtained in connection with sensitization to the hapten diphenylcyclopropenone (DPC). The CDR3 DNA sequence: TGTGCCAGCAGCCAAGCCTGGACCGGGGAGCTGTTTTTT. Its protein is CASSQAWTGELFF.